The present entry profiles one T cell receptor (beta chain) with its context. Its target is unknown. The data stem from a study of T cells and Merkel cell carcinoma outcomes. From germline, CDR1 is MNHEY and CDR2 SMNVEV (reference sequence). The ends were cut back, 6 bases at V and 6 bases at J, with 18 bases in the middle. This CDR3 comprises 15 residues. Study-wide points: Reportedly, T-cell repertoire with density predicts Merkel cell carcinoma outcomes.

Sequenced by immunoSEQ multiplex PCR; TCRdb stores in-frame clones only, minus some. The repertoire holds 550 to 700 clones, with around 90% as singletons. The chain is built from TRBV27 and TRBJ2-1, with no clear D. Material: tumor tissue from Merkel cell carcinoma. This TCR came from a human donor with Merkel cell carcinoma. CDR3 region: CASRRLEMGLNEQFF. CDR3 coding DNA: TGTGCCAGCAGGCGCCTCGAAATGGGTCTCAATGAGCAGTTCTTC.